Below, 19 T cell receptor beta chains from the same sample are listed, as sequenced in a study of OX40 agonist ivuxolimab in advanced cancers. Generated by immunoSEQ multiplex PCR, the TCRdb table keeps only in-frame clones and is missing some. This table holds around 57,000 clones, approximately 80% found once. Sequencing was performed on CD4+ or CD8+ T cells sorted from blood, taken in a trial of the OX40 agonist ivuxolimab. The source of these receptors is an adult with an advanced solid tumor such as melanoma, head and neck, liver or kidney cancer.

The table lists this clone with a count of one. V gene TRBV5-1 combines with J gene TRBJ2-2; D possibly corresponds to TRBD1 (5 bases). From germline, CDR1 is SGHRS and CDR2 YFSETQ. This CDR3 has 16 residues. V dropped 1 base and J dropped 6 bases, with 16 bases sitting between them. CDR3 sequence reads: CASSLQGQFKAGELFF. As DNA, the CDR3 is TGCGCCAGCAGCTTGCAGGGCCAGTTTAAGGCCGGGGAGCTGTTTTTT.

This clone has just one count. This sequence joins TRBV5-6 and TRBJ2-5; the D gene is possibly TRBD2 (5 bases). V was clipped by 0 bases and J by 4 bases, with 13 bases between them. This CDR3 region has 15 residues. Germline V gene sequence: CDR1 SGHDT, CDR2 YYEEEE. The CDR3 region has the DNA TGTGCCAGCAGCTTGGGGCTAGGTGGAGGAGAGACCCAGTACTTC. It is translated as CASSLGLGGGETQYF.

This chain uses TRBV28 with TRBJ2-3; D is ambiguous. Trimming took off 6 bases at V and 6 bases at J, with 10 bases between the two ends. The germline gives CDR1 MDHEN, CDR2 SYDVKM. This CDR3 is built from 12 residues. In DNA, the CDR3 is TGTGCCAGCAGCGTCAACGGGGATACGCAGTATTTT. Protein product: CASSVNGDTQYF. The full variable domain, with the rest looked up from reference TRBV28 and TRBJ2-3, is DVKVTQSSRYLVKRTGEKVFLECVQDMDHENMFWYRQDPGLGLRLIYFSYDVKMKEKGDIPEGYSVSREKKERFSLILESASTNQTSMYLCASSVNGDTQYFGPGTRLTVL.

Comment on this clone: Other nucleotide sequences from this sample produce the same CDR3. The J gene is TRBJ1-2, the V gene TRBV11-2; D gene ambiguous. CDR1 SGHAT and CDR2 FQNNGV come from the germline V gene. V dropped 1 base and J dropped 2 bases, with 5 bases sitting between them. The CDR3 covers 13 residues. The CDR3 here is CASSLGQNYGYTF. In DNA form, the CDR3 reads TGTGCCAGCAGCTTAGGCCAGAACTATGGCTACACCTTC.

V and J are TRBV5-1 and TRBJ2-2; tentatively, D is TRBD2 (6 bases). There are 13 residues in the CDR3. Germline CDR1 and CDR2: SGHRS and YFSETQ. V gave up 3 bases and J gave up 6 bases, with 9 bases separating them. The CDR3 DNA reads as TGCGCCAGCAGCTCCGCGGGGTCCGGGGAGCTGTTTTTT. Its protein is CASSSAGSGELFF.

The gene calls are TRBV6-1 and TRBJ2-1; maybe TRBD1 (6 bases). Trimming shortened V by 4 bases and J by 12 bases, and 16 bases separated the two germline ends. CDR1 is MNHNS, CDR2 SASEGT, per germline. This CDR3 is built from 13 residues. CDR3 sequence: CASSVQGSGVQFF. CDR3 sequence (DNA): TGTGCCAGCAGTGTTCAGGGGTCTGGAGTGCAGTTCTTC.

This chain joins TRBV6-6 and TRBJ1-5; no definite D call. CDR1 MNHNY and CDR2 SVGAGI come from the germline V gene (reference sequence). V shed 6 bases and J shed 0 bases, with 6 bases lying between them. This CDR3 comprises 13 residues. DNA for the CDR3: TGTGCCAGCAGCCGGGATAGCAATCAGCCCCAGCATTTT. Translated, it gives CASSRDSNQPQHF.

The chain is built from TRBV10-2 and TRBJ1-6, with D possibly TRBD1 on 5 matching bases. V was clipped by 3 bases and J by 9 bases, with 21 bases between them. The CDR3 contains 17 residues. Germline loops: CDR1 WSHSY, CDR2 SAAADI. CDR3 DNA: TGCGCCAGCAGTGATTATTTGTCCGGGACCGCAAGTTCACCCCTCCACTTT. It translates to CASSDYLSGTASSPLHF.

This chain uses TRBV7-3 with TRBJ2-2, with unresolved D. Per germline, CDR1 SGHTA and CDR2 FQGTGA. This CDR3 contains 15 residues. V was clipped by 1 base and J by 6 bases, with 12 bases between them. CDR3 sequence (DNA): TGTGCCAGCAGCTTAAGGCCCGATCCGGCCGGGGAGCTGTTTTTT. Translating gives CASSLRPDPAGELFF.

This chain links TRBV9 with TRBJ2-5; D tentatively fits TRBD1 or TRBD2 (5 bases each). The V end was cut by 6 bases, the J end by 5 bases, with 20 bases between. The CDR3 covers 15 residues. Germline V gives CDR1 SGDLS, CDR2 YYNGEE. The chain's CDR3 is CASTSGTHLGETQYF. CDR3 bases: TGTGCCAGCACCTCCGGGACCCACCTGGGGGAGACCCAGTACTTC.

The chain couples TRBV5-6 to TRBJ1-3, with 11 nucleotides matching TRBD1. The junction had 9 bases not matched to a gene; V was cut back by 6 bases and J by 4 bases. This CDR3 is 16 amino acids long. Germline V gives CDR1 SGHDT, CDR2 YYEEEE. CDR3 region: CASTHPGTGGGNTIYF. The CDR3 DNA is TGTGCCAGCACCCACCCCGGGACAGGGGGGGGAAACACCATATATTTT.

This chain links TRBV19 with TRBJ2-3; TRBD2 matches 9 bases. Germline CDR1 reads LNHDA; CDR2 reads SQIVND (reference sequence). This CDR3 is built from 19 residues. Unmatched junction bases numbered 16, after V lost 6 bases and J lost 0 bases. CDR3 DNA sequence: TGTGCCAGTAGGCGGTTAGGAAGCGGGGGGACGACTAGCACAGATACGCAGTATTTT. As protein: CASRRLGSGGTTSTDTQYF.

The chain couples TRBV2 to TRBJ2-7, with a possible D match to TRBD2 (6 bases). This CDR3 has 16 amino acids. Trimming pared 1 base from V and 8 bases from J, leaving 21 bases between. Germline V gene sequence: CDR1 SNHLY, CDR2 FYNNEI. CDR3 sequence: CASSEGGGARATQQYF. CDR3 nucleotides: TGTGCCAGCAGTGAAGGGGGAGGAGCGCGGGCCACGCAGCAGTACTTC.

This rearrangement joins TRBV5-1 to TRBJ2-7, with D maybe TRBD1 (6 bases). V was trimmed by 6 bases and J by 0 bases, leaving 10 bases between them. This CDR3 has 13 amino acids. Looked up from germline, CDR1 is SGHRS and CDR2 is YFSETQ. The CDR3 loop reads CASTLGGSYEQYF. The CDR3 region has the DNA TGCGCCAGCACCTTAGGGGGCTCCTACGAGCAGTACTTC.

The J gene is TRBJ1-2, the V gene TRBV4-3; possibly TRBD1 for D (6 bases). Deletions cut 0 bases from V and 4 bases from J, with 15 bases between. Germline V CDR1 and CDR2: LGHNA, YSLEER. The length of the CDR3 is 16 residues. The CDR3: CASSQETGTLSYGYTF. The CDR3 DNA is TGCGCCAGCAGCCAAGAAACCGGGACACTATCCTATGGCTACACCTTC.

The CDR3 region has the DNA TGTGCCAGCAGCCAGGGGGCCGGGGAGCTGTTTTTT. This gives the protein CASSQGAGELFF. The chain is built from TRBV6-5 and TRBJ2-2, with 7 bases that match TRBD1. The CDR3 is 12 amino acids. Germline V CDR1 and CDR2: MNHEY, SVGAGI. J was trimmed by 6 bases and V by 6 bases; bases with no gene match: 1.

CDR3 amino acids: CASSYQGLTSTDTQYF. The CDR3 region has the DNA TGTGCCAGCAGTTACCAGGGACTAACCAGCACAGATACGCAGTATTTT. The J gene is TRBJ2-3, the V gene TRBV6-5, with 7 bases fitting TRBD2. Germline CDR1 reads MNHEY; CDR2 reads SVGAGI. The trim removed 2 bases at V and 0 bases at J, leaving 5 bases unmatched. This CDR3 has 16 residues.

This clone has more than one count but fewer than ten. The chain has TRBV5-4 and TRBJ1-5; TRBD1 might be the D (5 bases). Germline CDR1 SGHNT, CDR2 YYREEE (reference sequence). Trimming shortened V by 1 base and J by 4 bases, and 9 bases separated the two germline ends. The CDR3 has 14 amino acids. CDR3 in amino acids: CASSLRGVNQPQHF. The DNA of the CDR3 is TGTGCCAGCAGCTTGAGAGGGGTGAATCAGCCCCAGCATTTT.

This clone was counted once. V gene TRBV27 combines with J gene TRBJ1-1; 8 nucleotides line up with TRBD1. The CDR3 totals 17 residues. V was clipped by 2 bases and J by 1 base; unmatched bases: 9. The germline V gene encodes CDR1 MNHEY and CDR2 SMNVEV (reference sequence). The CDR3 DNA reads as TGTGCCAGCAGTTTAGGGAACAGGGGGGACGCGAACACTGAAGCTTTCTTT. It translates to CASSLGNRGDANTEAFF.